These 24 T cell receptor beta chains share one sample of origin, sequenced in a study of CD8 T cells in ankylosing spondylitis. In TCRdb, the 5' RACE reads were re-called with MiXCR into one record per CDR3 protein. The sample holds about 340,000 distinct CDR3 sequences, roughly 14% seen once. The specimen sequenced was blood, either unsorted or a sorted T cell fraction (not recorded which). The source of these receptors is a male donor with ankylosing spondylitis or in good health (not recorded which).

This clonotype was detected only a few times. This rearrangement joins TRBV5-1 to TRBJ2-2; 11 bases are a match to TRBD2. J was trimmed by 6 bases and V by 2 bases; bases with no gene match: 12. This CDR3 has 18 amino acids. Germline V CDR1 and CDR2: SGHRS, YFSETQ. CDR3 in DNA: TGCGCCAGCAGCTTAACCTTAGCGGGAGGGAGAGGCGCCGGGGAGCTGTTTTTT. As protein: CASSLTLAGGRGAGELFF. Looking up the rest from reference TRBV5-1 and TRBJ2-2 gives the full variable domain: KAGVTQTPRYLIKTRGQQVTLSCSPISGHRSVSWYQQTPGQGLQFLFEYFSETQRNKGNFPGRFSGRQFSNSRSEMNVSTLELGDSALYLCASSLTLAGGRGAGELFFGEGSRLTVL.

This chain uses TRBV18 with TRBJ2-3, with 9 bases identical to TRBD1. This CDR3 contains 15 residues. Germline V gives CDR1 KGHSH, CDR2 LQKENI. V lost 2 bases to trimming and J lost 5 bases; unmatched junction nucleotides: 5. As DNA, the CDR3 is TGTGCCAGCTCACCAGGGGACAGGGTCAAAGATACGCAGTATTTT. Translated, it gives CASSPGDRVKDTQYF.

This clonotype was observed a few times. The chain has TRBV4-2 and TRBJ1-1, with D unclear. CDR3 length: 15 amino acids. Germline CDR1 LGHNA, CDR2 YNFKEQ. The V end was cut by 1 base, the J end by 0 bases, with 9 bases between. CDR3 protein: CASSQGEWVNTEAFF. DNA for the CDR3: TGTGCCAGCAGCCAAGGAGAGTGGGTGAACACTGAAGCTTTCTTT.

This clonotype has ten or more counts. The genes are TRBV12-3 or TRBV12-4 and TRBJ1-5; 8 bases map to TRBD1. The trim removed 4 bases at V and 6 bases at J, leaving 11 bases unmatched. The length of the CDR3 is 16 residues. The CDR3, as DNA: TGTGCCAGCAGTTCCTTCGGACAGGGTCGAACTCAGCCCCAGCATTTT. Its protein product is CASSSFGQGRTQPQHF.

The rearrangement links TRBV5-1 to TRBJ1-2; D remains unclear. Germline loops: CDR1 SGHRS, CDR2 YFSETQ. V shed 0 bases and J shed 5 bases, with 11 bases lying between them. The CDR3 spans 14 residues. This chain's CDR3 is CASSLATDAYGYTF. In nucleotides, the CDR3 is TGCGCCAGCAGCTTGGCGACGGATGCTTATGGCTACACCTTC.

The V and J genes are TRBV5-1 and TRBJ2-3; possibly TRBD2 for D (5 bases). Germline V CDR1 and CDR2: SGHRS, YFSETQ. The CDR3 loop spans 16 amino acids. V was pared by 4 bases and J by 2 bases, with 17 bases between. The CDR3: CASSPSLATATDTQYF. DNA of the CDR3: TGCGCCAGCAGCCCCAGTCTAGCAACCGCCACAGATACGCAGTATTTT.

The chain is built from TRBV7-9 and TRBJ2-1, with TRBD2 matching over 12 bases. V trimming: 5 bases; J trimming: 10 bases; junction bases outside the gene matches: 3. The length of the CDR3 is 13 residues. Germline V CDR1 and CDR2: SEHNR, FQNEAQ (reference sequence). The CDR3 loop reads CASSPLAGGEQFF. DNA for the CDR3: TGTGCCAGCAGCCCGCTAGCGGGAGGGGAGCAGTTCTTC.

This clonotype has at least ten counts. V usage is TRBV12-3 or TRBV12-4 and J usage is TRBJ1-2; no reliable D call. This CDR3 contains 13 residues. The V gene lost 5 bases and the J gene lost 5 bases, with 12 bases spanning the gap. CDR3 region: CASSLIIEYGYTF. The DNA of the CDR3 is TGTGCCAGCAGTCTCATAATCGAATATGGCTACACCTTC.

There are a few counts of this clonotype. The chain recombines TRBV6-5 with TRBJ2-7; TRBD1 aligns across 11 bases. The V gene's germline CDR1 is MNHEY and CDR2 SVGAGI. This CDR3 is built from 17 residues. The ends lost 2 bases at V and 2 bases at J; junction bases unmatched: 8. The CDR3 coding sequence is TGTGCCAGCAGTTACCGCGATCCGGGACAGGGGGCCTACGAGCAGTACTTC. Its translation: CASSYRDPGQGAYEQYF.

The J gene is TRBJ2-3, the V gene TRBV5-1; D call uncertain. Germline CDR1 reads SGHRS; CDR2 reads YFSETQ. This CDR3 comprises 14 residues. Trimming removed 0 bases at V and 5 bases at J, with 10 bases between. For the CDR3, the DNA is TGCGCCAGCAGCTTGGAGCGCAGTTTAGATACGCAGTATTTT. This encodes CASSLERSLDTQYF.

This clonotype occurred many times. The V call is TRBV11-2, the J call TRBJ2-7; maybe TRBD1 (5 bases). V was cut by 5 bases and J by 2 bases, with 10 bases left in between. The germline V gene encodes CDR1 SGHAT and CDR2 FQNNGV. The CDR3 has 13 residues. CDR3 coding DNA: TGTGCCAGCAGCCGGACAATAACCTACGAGCAGTACTTC. Translation: CASSRTITYEQYF.

This clonotype was counted only a few times. The rearrangement links TRBV7-8 to TRBJ2-3, with TRBD2 identical over 8 bases. The germline gives CDR1 SGHVS, CDR2 FQNEAQ. V gave up 5 bases and J gave up 13 bases; unmatched junction bases: 11. The CDR3 is made up of 13 amino acids. CDR3 nucleotides: TGTGCCAGCAGCATGACCCAGCCGGGACTAGAGTATTTT. The encoded protein is CASSMTQPGLEYF.

This clonotype was seen a few times. V is TRBV11-2 and J is TRBJ2-1; 7 nucleotides match TRBD2. There are 13 residues in the CDR3. V lost 1 base and J lost 8; bases outside the gene matches: 2. Germline lookup yields CDR1 SGHAT and CDR2 FQNNGV. The CDR3 DNA reads as TGTGCCAGCAGCTTAGGGGAGGGCTATGAGCAGTTCTTC. As protein: CASSLGEGYEQFF.

The chain carries TRBV12-3 or TRBV12-4 and TRBJ1-2; the D gene is possibly TRBD1 (6 bases). The CDR3 sequence is 15 residues long. Trimming shortened V by 0 bases and J by 6 bases, and 14 bases separated the two germline ends. The CDR3 loop reads CASSLAHRQADGYTF. The CDR3 DNA sequence: TGTGCCAGCAGTTTAGCCCACCGACAGGCGGATGGCTACACCTTC.

The V gene is TRBV6-5, the J gene TRBJ2-7; D possibly corresponds to TRBD2 (6 bases). With 0 bases removed from V and 4 bases from J, the gap between germline ends came to 10 bases. CDR3 length: 14 residues. The germline CDR1 and CDR2 sequences are MNHEY and SVGAGI. The CDR3 nucleotides read TGTGCCAGCAGTTACTCGGAGGGCAGGTACGAGCAGTACTTC. Its protein is CASSYSEGRYEQYF.

V usage is TRBV19 and J usage is TRBJ1-5; 7 bases fit TRBD1. The CDR3 is made up of 14 amino acids. Germline V lookup: CDR1 LNHDA, CDR2 SQIVND (reference sequence). The V gene end was trimmed by 6 bases and the J gene end by 2 bases; junction bases not matched to a gene: 4. CDR3 nucleotides: TGTGCCAGTAGGACAGGGAGCGGCAATCAGCCCCAGCATTTT. Its translation is CASRTGSGNQPQHF.

This clonotype was observed a few times. V and J are TRBV12-3 or TRBV12-4 and TRBJ1-5, with a possible D match to TRBD1 (6 bases). The CDR3 has 12 amino acids. V gave up 6 bases and J gave up 5 bases, with 8 bases separating them. Here the CDR3 reads CASRNRDQPQHF. In DNA form, the CDR3 reads TGTGCCAGCAGAAACAGGGATCAGCCCCAGCATTTT.

This clonotype was found a few times. DNA of the CDR3: TGTGCCAGCAGCTCTCCTCGTTACCGGGGGCTGTTTTTT. It encodes CASSSPRYRGLFF. The V call is TRBV11-2, the J call TRBJ2-2, with D maybe TRBD2 (5 bases). The germline V gene encodes CDR1 SGHAT and CDR2 FQNNGV. The CDR3 is 13 amino acids. Trimming took off 4 bases at V and 13 bases at J, with 16 bases between the two ends.

This clonotype was detected ten times or more. J is TRBJ2-7 and V is TRBV11-1, with 9 positions matching TRBD1. From germline, CDR1 is SGHAT and CDR2 FQDESV (reference sequence). The CDR3 contains 15 residues. The ends lost 6 bases at V and 6 bases at J; junction bases unmatched: 12. CDR3 DNA: TGTGCCAGCAGTTCACCCGGGACAGGGCGATTCGAGCAGTACTTC. Translating gives CASSSPGTGRFEQYF.

V is TRBV5-1 and J is TRBJ2-7; 8 nucleotides align to TRBD1. V gave up 4 bases and J gave up 6 bases; unmatched junction bases: 6. From germline, CDR1 is SGHRS and CDR2 YFSETQ. The length of the CDR3 is 13 residues. The CDR3 DNA reads TGCGCCAGCAGCCGGACAGGGATCGGCGAGCAGTACTTC. Translating gives CASSRTGIGEQYF.

This chain connects TRBV3-1 to TRBJ2-7; 7 bases match TRBD2. The CDR3 spans 13 residues. The junction had 7 bases not matched to a gene; V was cut back by 4 bases and J by 7 bases. The germline CDR1 and CDR2 sequences are LGHDT and YNNKEL (reference sequence). CDR3 loop: CASSPGGVLEQYF. CDR3 coding DNA: TGTGCCAGCAGCCCGGGGGGAGTCTTGGAGCAGTACTTC.

This clonotype has only a few counts. The rearrangement links TRBV12-3 or TRBV12-4 to TRBJ1-6, with TRBD1 matching over 8 bases. Trimming at V came to 5 bases and at J to 7 bases, leaving 4 bases not matched to a gene. CDR3 size: 14 residues. The CDR3 nucleotides read TGTGCCAGCAGTCAAAGACAGGGGAATTCACCCCTCCACTTT. Translating gives CASSQRQGNSPLHF.

This clonotype has only a few counts. The rearrangement uses TRBV15 and TRBJ1-2; 9 nucleotides align to TRBD1. The length of the CDR3 is 19 residues. From germline, CDR1 is LNHNV and CDR2 YYDKDF (reference sequence). V was pared by 0 bases and J by 5 bases, with 16 bases of the junction left unmatched. CDR3 loop: CATSRDSGGRTGDWYGYTF. In DNA, the CDR3 is TGTGCCACCAGCAGAGATTCGGGGGGGAGGACAGGGGATTGGTATGGCTACACCTTC.

The V and J genes are TRBV19 and TRBJ2-2; D is undetermined. Trimming took off 2 bases at V and 0 bases at J, with 4 bases between the two ends. This CDR3 is 14 amino acids long. Germline V gene sequence: CDR1 LNHDA, CDR2 SQIVND (reference sequence). The CDR3 DNA reads TGTGCCAGTAGTATAAACGCGAACACCGGGGAGCTGTTTTTT. This encodes CASSINANTGELFF.